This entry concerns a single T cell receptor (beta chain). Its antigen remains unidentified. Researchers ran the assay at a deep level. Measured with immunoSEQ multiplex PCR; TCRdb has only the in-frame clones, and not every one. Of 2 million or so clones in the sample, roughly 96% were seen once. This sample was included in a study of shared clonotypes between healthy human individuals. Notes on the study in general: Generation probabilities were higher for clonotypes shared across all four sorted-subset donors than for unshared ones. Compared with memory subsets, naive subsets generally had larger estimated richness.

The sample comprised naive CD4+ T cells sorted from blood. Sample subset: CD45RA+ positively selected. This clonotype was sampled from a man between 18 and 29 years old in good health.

This CDR3 is CASSFWDRETQYF. CDR3 DNA: TGTGCCAGCAGCTTTTGGGACCGGGAGACCCAGTACTTC. V gene TRBV7-9 combines with J gene TRBJ2-5; possibly TRBD1 or TRBD2 for D (5 bases each). The germline V gene encodes CDR1 SEHNR and CDR2 FQNEAQ (reference sequence). V dropped 3 bases and J dropped 5 bases, with 10 bases sitting between them. The CDR3 is 13 residues long.